Shown below are 23 T cell receptor beta chains from a single sample sequenced in a study of tumor and adjacent non-tumor tissue in lung cancer. This sample's RNA came from whole unsorted tissue. A modified ARM-PCR protocol with three rounds of nested PCR amplified TCRbeta. TCRdb reanalysed the multiplex PCR reads using MiXCR and keeps one entry per CDR3 protein. The repertoire holds approximately 65,000 distinct CDR3 sequences, with 60% as singletons. Sequencing was done on a sample of lung tumor tissue. Receptors originate from a man aged 45-65 years with non-small cell lung cancer.

This clonotype has just a few counts. The conserved final phenylalanine or tryptophan is absent from the CDR3, which likely points to a read error. Because the CDR3's place on the DNA is in doubt, the DNA is left out and the CDR3 is given as listed by TCRdb. This chain joins TRBV28 and TRBJ2-1; TRBD1, the D gene given by the table, was not confirmed from the DNA. The CDR3 region is 9 residues in length, termini included. The germline V gene has CDR1 MDHEN and CDR2 SYDVKM. The CDR3 is CASRDPLEA.

This clonotype has a count of ten or more. The chain has TRBV6-6 and TRBJ2-3; no clear D gene. With 9 bases removed from V and 3 bases from J, the gap between germline ends came to 10 bases. CDR1 MNHNY and CDR2 SVGAGI come from the germline V gene (reference sequence). This CDR3 contains 12 residues. The CDR3 sequence is CASAAGTDTQYF. Written as DNA, the CDR3 is TGTGCCAGTGCCGCCGGGACAGATACGCAGTATTTT.

This clonotype was counted many times. The chain links TRBV29-1 to TRBJ1-5; D gene ambiguous. Trimming removed 6 bases at V and 0 bases at J, with 12 bases between. The CDR3 consists of 14 residues. CDR1 is SQVTM, CDR2 ANQGSEA, per germline. The chain's CDR3 is CSVTVESSNQPQHF. The CDR3 DNA sequence: TGCAGCGTGACGGTGGAAAGTAGCAATCAGCCCCAGCATTTT. The whole variable domain, filled in from reference TRBV29-1 and TRBJ1-5, reads SAVISQKPSRDICQRGTSLTIQCQVDSQVTMMFWYRQQPGQSLTLIATANQGSEATYESGFVIDKFPISRPNLTFSTLTVSNMSPEDSSIYLCSVTVESSNQPQHFGDGTRLSIL.

The table lists this clonotype with many counts. The chain uses TRBV6-2 or TRBV6-3 and TRBJ2-1; D unclear. The germline CDR1 and CDR2 sequences are MNHEY and SVGEGT. The CDR3 extends over 12 amino acids. Trimming removed 5 bases at V and 7 bases at J, with 9 bases between. CDR3 in DNA: TGTGCCAGCAGTAAGTTAGGGAATGAGCAGTTCTTC. Protein sequence: CASSKLGNEQFF.

Comment on this clonotype: This may come from a read error, since a much larger clone is one base off. V gene TRBV7-8 combines with J gene TRBJ2-7; no clear D gene. The germline V gene has CDR1 SGHVS and CDR2 FQNEAQ. Between the trimmed V and J ends, which lost 5 bases and 3 bases, there was a span of 14 bases. The CDR3 is 14 amino acids. CDR3 sequence (DNA): TGTGCCAGCAGCCCCCATCCTGGGAACTACGAGCAGTACTTC. It encodes CASSPHPGNYEQYF.

As regards this clonotype: One base away lies a much larger clone, so this may be a sequencing read error. The CDR3: CASSLDSAGSPLYF. CDR3 coding DNA: TGTGCCAGCAGCTTAGACTCCGCCGGTTCACCCCTCTACTTT. The chain combines TRBV11-2 with TRBJ1-6; no clear D. The CDR3 is 14 residues long. Germline values: CDR1 SGHAT, CDR2 FQNNGV.

As to this clonotype: One base away lies a much larger clone, so this may be a sequencing read error. The rearrangement joins TRBV6-6 to TRBJ1-5, with D unresolved. The CDR3 has 13 residues. Per the germline V gene, CDR1 is MNHNY and CDR2 is SVGAGI (reference sequence). V was pared by 5 bases and J by 7 bases, with 12 bases between. The CDR3 DNA is TGTGCCAGCAGTCTCCCGCAGAACCAGCCCCAGCATTTT. This translates into CASSLPQNQPQHF.

This clonotype was recorded only once. Here the CDR3 omits its conserved ending phenylalanine or tryptophan, so a read error is the likely source. V is TRBV6-1 and J is TRBJ2-1, with a weak D call TRBD1 (5 bases). Germline CDR1 reads MNHNS; CDR2 reads SASEGT. The CDR3 is 15 amino acids. V dropped 5 bases and J dropped 3 bases, with 14 bases sitting between them. CDR3 region: CASSPRESGYNEQFL. In DNA, the CDR3 is TGTGCCAGCAGTCCCAGGGAATCCGGCTACAATGAGCAGTTCTTA.

With respect to this clonotype: The junction differs from germline at one of its ends, possibly a read error. V and J are TRBV28 and TRBJ2-2; the D is unclear. Germline loops: CDR1 MDHEN, CDR2 SYDVKM. The CDR3 is 14 residues long. The CDR3 spells CASSRIGNTRELFF. CDR3 coding DNA: TGTGCCAGCAGCCGTATCGGAAACACCAGGGAGCTGTTTTTT. The full variable domain, with the rest looked up from reference TRBV28 and TRBJ2-2, is DVKVTQSSRYLVKRTGEKVFLECVQDMDHENMFWYRQDPGLGLRLIYFSYDVKMKEKGDIPEGYSVSREKKERFSLILESASTNQTSMYLCASSRIGNTRELFFGEGSRLTVL.

On this clonotype: The junction and the germline gene differ at one end; a read error may be behind it. The chain combines TRBV28 with TRBJ2-7; D remains unclear. The CDR3 is 14 amino acids. CDR1 and CDR2 (germline): MDHEN, SYDVKM. CDR3 sequence (DNA): TGTACCAGCAGTTTGGGCTCGGGCCCCTACGAGCAGTACTTC. Encoded protein: CTSSLGSGPYEQYF. Full variable domain (missing parts from reference TRBV28 and TRBJ2-7): DVKVTQSSRYLVKRTGEKVFLECVQDMDHENMFWYRQDPGLGLRLIYFSYDVKMKEKGDIPEGYSVSREKKERFSLILESASTNQTSMYLCTSSLGSGPYEQYFGPGTRLTVT.

This clonotype was recorded once. Relative to the germline gene, one junction end is altered; a read error may explain this. The J gene is TRBJ1-1, the V gene TRBV7-9; TRBD1 is a possible D gene (5 bases). Germline lookup yields CDR1 SEHNR and CDR2 FQNEAQ (reference sequence). The CDR3 contains 15 residues. As DNA, the CDR3 is TGTGCCAGCAGCTCCTGGACGGCCGAGGACACTGAAGCTCTCTTT. Translation gives CASSSWTAEDTEALF.

This clonotype showed up just a few times. A much larger clone differs from this one at a single base, so this may be a read error. The rearrangement links TRBV29-1 to TRBJ2-3; D uncertain. The V gene lost 1 base and the J gene lost 10 bases, with 9 bases spanning the gap. This CDR3 contains 11 residues. Germline lookup yields CDR1 SQVTM and CDR2 ANQGSEA. CDR3 sequence (DNA): TGCAGCGTTGAAGGCCGGCATGCGCAGTATTTT. It specifies CSVEGRHAQYF.

This clonotype was seen ten or more times. V gene TRBV19 combines with J gene TRBJ1-5; D unresolved. The CDR3 runs to 15 residues. Trimming took 5 bases from V and 0 from J, leaving 11 bases between them. Germline-derived CDR1 and CDR2 are LNHDA and SQIVND (reference sequence). The CDR3 nucleotides are TGTGCCAGTAGTTTCACATCTTATAGCAATCAGCCCCAGCATTTT. Translated, it gives CASSFTSYSNQPQHF.

This clonotype came up once. One junction end disagrees with the germline gene, perhaps due to a read error. CDR3 loop: CSVVAETGYNEQFF. Here the CDR3 DNA reads TGCAGCGTTGTAGCCGAGACAGGGTACAATGAACAGTTCTTC. The chain recombines TRBV29-1 with TRBJ2-1, with 7 bases fitting TRBD1. Germline assignment: CDR1 SQVTM and CDR2 ANQGSEA. The CDR3 has 14 amino acids.

A few counts support this clonotype. The rearrangement uses TRBV11-3 and TRBJ2-1; TRBD2 might be the D (8 bases). CDR1 SGHNT and CDR2 YENEEA come from the germline V gene. The CDR3 sequence is 15 residues long. V lost 9 bases and J lost 6, with 21 bases in between. The CDR3 bases are TGTGCCAGTTGCTTAGCGGGACAGTTTTCCAATGAGCAGTTCTTC. Translated: CASCLAGQFSNEQFF.

This clonotype has just a few counts. The chain combines TRBV21-1 with TRBJ1-3. TRBV21-1 is an annotated pseudogene. This CDR3 has 15 amino acids. CDR3 sequence (DNA): TGTGCCAGGAGCAACCCCGGGCCTACTGGAAACACCATATATTTT. Translated: CARSNPGPTGNTIYF.

About this clonotype itself: One end of the junction fails to match germline, which may point to a read error. The J gene is TRBJ2-5, the V gene TRBV6-1; D is ambiguous. The CDR3 covers 12 residues. CDR1 and CDR2 (germline): MNHNS, SASEGT. The CDR3 DNA reads TGTGCCAGCAGAGCCGACGCGGAGATCCAGTACTTC. Protein: CASRADAEIQYF.

The chain recombines TRBV5-4 with TRBJ2-7; the match to TRBD2 covers 14 bases. V was clipped by 4 bases and J by 6 bases; unmatched bases: 9. CDR1 is SGHNT, CDR2 YYREEE, per germline (reference sequence). The CDR3 consists of 16 residues. In DNA form, the CDR3 reads TGTGCCAGCAGCCCCGGGACTAGCGGGAGTAGGGGCGAGCAGTACTTC. Amino acids: CASSPGTSGSRGEQYF.

Note on this clonotype: A read error may account for a junction end that differs from germline. J is TRBJ1-1 and V is TRBV4-1; TRBD1 might be the D (6 bases). The CDR3 covers 12 residues. The germline CDR1 and CDR2 sequences are MGHRA and YSYEKL. The CDR3 region is CAVRGGNTEASF. In DNA form, the CDR3 reads TGCGCCGTCAGAGGGGGGAACACTGAAGCTTCCTTT.

The chain couples TRBV20-1 to TRBJ1-4, with 9 bases lining up with TRBD1. Unmatched junction bases numbered 4, after V lost 0 bases and J lost 8 bases. The CDR3 contains 14 residues. Germline V CDR1 and CDR2: DFQATT, SNEGSKA (reference sequence). The CDR3 region has the DNA TGCAGTGCTAGAGAGGGGACAGGGACCGAAAAACTGTTTTTT. Translation gives CSAREGTGTEKLFF.

V and J are TRBV20-1 and TRBJ2-2; D possibly corresponds to TRBD2 (6 bases). Germline V gene data show CDR1 as DFQATT and CDR2 as SNEGSKA (reference sequence). The CDR3 covers 13 residues. Trimming left V 6 bases short and J 6 bases short, with 14 bases between. The CDR3 nucleotides are TGCAGTGCCCCAAGGAGGGAAGCCGGGGAGCTGTTTTTT. Protein: CSAPRREAGELFF.

In the case of this clonotype: At one end, the junction sequence differs from germline, possibly due to a read error. The chain couples TRBV5-1 to TRBJ2-7, with 7 bases fitting TRBD1. The CDR3 is 15 residues long. Germline CDR1 and CDR2: SGHRS and YFSETQ. CDR3 amino acids: CVSRYVEGALYEQYF. DNA of the CDR3: TGCGTCAGCAGATATGTCGAGGGGGCCCTCTACGAGCAGTACTTC.

The chain uses TRBV7-2 and TRBJ2-5, with TRBD2 matching over 12 bases. There are 16 residues in the CDR3. V trimming: 0 bases; J trimming: 5 bases; junction bases outside the gene matches: 4. CDR1 is SGHTA and CDR2 is FQGNSA in the germline V gene. The CDR3 DNA sequence: TGTGCCAGCAGCTTAGCGCTAGCGGGAGGGGAGGAGACCCAGTACTTC. Amino acids: CASSLALAGGEETQYF.